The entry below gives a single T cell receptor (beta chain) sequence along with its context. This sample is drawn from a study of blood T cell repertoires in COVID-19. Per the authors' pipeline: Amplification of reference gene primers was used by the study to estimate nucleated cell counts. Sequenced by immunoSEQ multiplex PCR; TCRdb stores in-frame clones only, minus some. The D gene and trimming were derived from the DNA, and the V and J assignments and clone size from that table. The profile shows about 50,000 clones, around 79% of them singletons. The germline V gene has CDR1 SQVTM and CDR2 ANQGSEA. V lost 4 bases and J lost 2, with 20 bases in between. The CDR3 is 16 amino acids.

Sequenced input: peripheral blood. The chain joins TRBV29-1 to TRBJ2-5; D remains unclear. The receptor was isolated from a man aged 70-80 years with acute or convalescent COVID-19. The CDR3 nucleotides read TGCAGCGTTGTATTGCCTTTGCTGGTGAGACAAGAGACCCAGTACTTC. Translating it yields CSVVLPLLVRQETQYF.